This T cell receptor (beta chain) was sequenced in a study of T cells after yellow fever vaccination. About the research overall: The SMART-Seq v4 Ultra Low Input method served to prepare the low-cell-number fractions.

Study-level findings and limits: Researchers noted that a small share of clonotypes showed up in both CD4 and CD8 compartments.

This CDR3 has 13 residues. Germline-derived CDR1 and CDR2 are LNHNV and YYDKDF (reference sequence). Trimming cost V 2 bases and J 6 bases, with 9 bases left between them. UMIs were added to TCR cDNA along with a universal primer site when it was made by 5'RACE template switching. TCRdb redid the calling of the 5' RACE reads with MiXCR, one entry per CDR3 protein. Found here are under 550,000 distinct CDR3 sequences, less than 25% of them singletons; the top ten hold approximately 16%. Note on this clonotype: Antigen: not known.

The rearrangement joins TRBV15 to TRBJ2-3; D is unresolved. The clonotype was recovered from a man between 18 and 29 years old who received the YFV17D yellow fever vaccine. This sample comprised PBMCs, obtained about 21 days after the first yellow fever vaccination. CDR3 loop: CATSRSPPDTQYF. CDR3 coding DNA: TGTGCCACCAGCAGATCTCCCCCGGATACGCAGTATTTT.